This paragraph covers one TCR beta chain sequence. This record comes from a study of blood T cell repertoires in COVID-19. Study details: Sample material is recorded as cDNA or gDNA derived from T cells, B-cell-depleted T cells, or PBMCs.

Assay used: immunoSEQ multiplex PCR; TCRdb lists only in-frame clones, some missing. The data show a few hundred thousand clones, about 89% seen once. What was sequenced was PBMCs or T cells enriched from blood (not recorded which). This clonotype was sampled from a man aged 40-55 years who had recovered from COVID-19.

CDR3 bases: TGTGCCTGGAGGGGAACCGGGACAGGCTTCTCCTACGAGCAGTACTTC. Protein: CAWRGTGTGFSYEQYF. This chain joins TRBV30 and TRBJ2-7; TRBD1 matches at 8 bases. This CDR3 comprises 16 residues. In germline, CDR1 is GTSNPN, CDR2 SVGIG (reference sequence). Unmatched junction bases numbered 10, after V lost 3 bases and J lost 0 bases.